This is a list of T cell receptor beta chains from one sample in a study of Tregs in tolerant kidney transplant recipients. Here immunoSEQ multiplex PCR was the method, and the copy in TCRdb shows in-frame clones only, minus some. The data contain 74,000 or so clones, roughly 90% of them singletons. The sequencing here drew on CD4+ T cells from blood (PBMCs), taken 24 months after the transplant. These receptors originate from a human patient who received a combined kidney and bone marrow transplant. Some T cells may be the graft donor's. CDR3s include the opening cysteine and the closing phenylalanine or tryptophan. The D gene is left open where the match is weak. Size values are once, few and many counts, or a class for expanded clones, and some rows have none.

j_call v_call cdr3_length d_call clone_size cdr3_aa cdr3_nt
TRBJ1-2 TRBV28 15 TRBD1 - CASSYTGGQDYGYTF TGTGCCAGCAGTTACACAGGGGGGCAGGACTATGGCTACACCTTC
TRBJ2-1 TRBV11-3 17 TRBD2 - CASSLGSLAASEHEQFF TGTGCCAGCAGCTTAGGGTCCCTAGCGGCCTCAGAGCATGAGCAGTTCTTC
TRBJ1-2 TRBV4-3 15 - - CASSQDPGTLYGYTF TGCGCCAGCAGCCAAGATCCCGGGACTCTCTATGGCTACACCTTC
TRBJ2-7 TRBV18 14 TRBD1 - CASSPGTGDYEQYF TGTGCCAGCTCACCAGGGACAGGGGACTACGAGCAGTACTTC
TRBJ2-3 TRBV2 16 TRBD2 - CASSERRGARTDTQYF TGTGCCAGCAGTGAAAGGCGGGGGGCGAGGACAGATACGCAGTATTTT
TRBJ2-7 TRBV29-1 11 - - CSVELGSRQYF TGCAGCGTTGAGTTGGGCAGTCGACAGTACTTC
TRBJ2-3 TRBV7-6 15 TRBD2 - CASSLQAGGGGTQYF TGTGCCAGCAGTCTCCAAGCGGGAGGGGGGGGTACGCAGTATTTT
TRBJ2-7 TRBV4-3 15 TRBD2 - CASSQIAGGPDEQYF TGCGCCAGCAGCCAGATAGCGGGAGGGCCTGACGAGCAGTACTTC
TRBJ2-6 TRBV2 15 - - CASNSPRAGANVLTF TGTGCCAGCAACTCGCCGAGAGCAGGGGCCAACGTCCTGACTTTC
TRBJ2-7 TRBV25-1 15 TRBD1 - CASSGANRGDYEQYF TGTGCCAGCAGTGGCGCGAACAGGGGCGATTACGAGCAGTACTTC
TRBJ2-6 TRBV7-6 19 - - CASSFSPGTFSSGANVLTF TGTGCCAGCAGCTTTAGTCCCGGGACATTCAGCTCTGGGGCCAACGTCCTGACTTTC
TRBJ1-1 TRBV18 16 TRBD1 - CASSPQAGTGVAEAFF TGTGCCAGCTCACCACAGGCCGGGACAGGGGTGGCTGAAGCTTTCTTT
TRBJ2-1 TRBV28 17 TRBD2 few CASTSAGTRASYNEQFF TGTGCCAGCACCTCCGCAGGGACTAGAGCATCGTACAATGAGCAGTTCTTC
TRBJ2-4 TRBV2 15 - - CASRLQRLAKNIQYF TGTGCCAGCAGGTTACAGAGATTAGCCAAAAACATTCAGTACTTC
TRBJ2-1 TRBV27 18 TRBD1 - CASSSKGRRDRVYNEQFF TGTGCCAGCAGCTCCAAGGGTCGACGGGACAGGGTTTACAATGAGCAGTTCTTC
TRBJ2-3 TRBV7-2 15 TRBD1 - CASSLDRGVTDTQYF TGTGCCAGCAGCTTAGACAGGGGGGTAACAGATACGCAGTATTTT
TRBJ1-5 TRBV13 15 - - CASSRREYSNQPQHF TGTGCCAGCAGCCGCCGCGAGTACAGCAATCAGCCCCAGCATTTT
TRBJ2-4 TRBV6-9 16 - - CASSPGGPGPKNIQYF TGTGCCAGCAGTCCCGGGGGGCCCGGGCCCAAAAACATTCAGTACTTC
TRBJ1-5 TRBV29-1 13 - - CSVAQGSNQPQHF TGCAGCGTTGCACAGGGTTCCAATCAGCCCCAGCATTTT
TRBJ1-2 TRBV19 13 - - CASSYGLRGGYTF TGTGCCAGTAGTTACGGGCTTCGGGGTGGCTACACCTTC
TRBJ2-7 TRBV5-6 15 TRBD2 - CASSSLQRGAREQYF TGTGCCAGCAGCTCACTGCAGCGGGGGGCGAGGGAGCAGTACTTC
TRBJ2-1 TRBV19 18 TRBD2 once CASSTRGLAGNSYNEQFF TGTGCCAGTAGTACCCGTGGACTAGCGGGAAATTCCTACAATGAGCAGTTCTTC
TRBJ1-2 TRBV30 14 - - CAWSRAQGRYGYTF TGTGCCTGGAGTAGGGCCCAGGGCCGATATGGCTACACCTTC
TRBJ2-5 TRBV15 14 - - CATSRDSLGETQYF TGTGCCACCAGCAGAGATTCTCTCGGGGAGACCCAGTACTTC
TRBJ1-1 TRBV7-2 15 TRBD1 - CASSKNTGGYTEAFF TGTGCCAGCAGCAAAAACACAGGGGGCTACACTGAAGCTTTCTTT
TRBJ2-5 TRBV5-1 14 TRBD1 - CASSAGQGKETQYF TGCGCCAGCAGCGCCGGACAGGGGAAAGAGACCCAGTACTTC
TRBJ1-1 TRBV10-1 15 - - CASRTDRKGSEEAFF TGCGCCAGCAGGACTGACAGGAAAGGGAGCGAGGAAGCTTTCTTT
TRBJ2-7 TRBV6-5 14 - - CASSHGHLSYEQYF TGTGCCAGCAGCCATGGACACCTCTCCTACGAGCAGTACTTC
TRBJ1-1 TRBV29-1 13 - - CSVDITGNTEAFF TGCAGCGTTGATATCACGGGGAACACTGAAGCTTTCTTT
TRBJ2-5 TRBV14 15 TRBD2 - CASSVSGRGQETQYF TGTGCCAGCAGCGTGAGCGGGAGGGGGCAAGAGACCCAGTACTTC
TRBJ2-7 TRBV19 16 TRBD2 - CASSPSGRDNSYEQYF TGTGCCAGTAGTCCCAGCGGGAGGGATAACTCCTACGAGCAGTACTTC
TRBJ2-3 TRBV11-3 14 - - CASSFSGSTDTQYF TGTGCCAGCAGCTTCAGCGGGAGCACAGATACGCAGTATTTT
TRBJ1-2 TRBV27 15 - - CASSLLSAGSGGYTF TGTGCCAGCAGTTTATTGAGTGCAGGTTCTGGGGGCTACACCTTC
TRBJ2-3 TRBV27 14 - - CASSFLGHTDTQYF TGTGCCAGCAGTTTTCTTGGCCACACAGATACGCAGTATTTT
TRBJ2-1 TRBV9 15 TRBD2 - CASSVDPSGDNEQFF TGTGCCAGCAGCGTAGACCCTAGCGGGGATAATGAGCAGTTCTTC
TRBJ1-2 TRBV6-6 14 TRBD1 - CASRGDRLLYGYTF TGTGCCAGCAGGGGGGACAGGCTACTCTATGGCTACACCTTC
TRBJ1-4 TRBV11-1 14 - - CASSSDLIEEKLFF TGTGCCAGCAGCTCGGACTTGATAGAGGAAAAACTGTTTTTT
TRBJ2-5 TRBV5-1 16 TRBD1 - CASSLGGQGGTETQYF TGCGCCAGCAGCTTGGGTGGACAGGGGGGGACGGAGACCCAGTACTTC
TRBJ1-1 TRBV5-4 15 - - CASSLAGGANTEAFF TGTGCCAGCAGCTTGGCCGGGGGGGCGAACACTGAAGCTTTCTTT
TRBJ1-5 TRBV18 14 - - CASSPPGNNQPQHF TGTGCCAGCTCACCTCCGGGAAACAATCAGCCCCAGCATTTT
TRBJ2-7 TRBV14 14 TRBD1 - CASSPLDRGPEQYF TGTGCCAGCAGCCCCCTAGACAGGGGTCCCGAGCAGTACTTC
TRBJ2-7 TRBV7-9 15 - - CASSPGGGWRHEQYF TGTGCCAGCAGCCCAGGTGGTGGCTGGCGTCACGAGCAGTACTTC
TRBJ2-4 TRBV5-6 15 TRBD2 - CASSQGLAGADIQYF TGTGCCAGCAGCCAGGGACTAGCAGGGGCGGACATTCAGTACTTC
TRBJ2-7 TRBV19 17 - - CASSIRPPQVGSYEQYF TGTGCCAGTAGTATAAGGCCTCCCCAGGTAGGTTCCTACGAGCAGTACTTC
TRBJ2-7 TRBV18 16 - - CASSISTGPLSYEQYF TGTGCCAGCTCAATCTCGACAGGCCCCCTCTCCTACGAGCAGTACTTC
TRBJ2-5 TRBV5-1 15 TRBD2 - CASSLVLAGEETQYF TGCGCCAGCAGCTTGGTACTAGCGGGGGAAGAGACCCAGTACTTC
TRBJ2-7 TRBV15 14 - - CATSREQFSYEQYF TGTGCCACCAGCAGAGAACAGTTTTCCTACGAGCAGTACTTC
TRBJ2-1 TRBV5-1 15 TRBD2 - CASSLGLAEYNEQFF TGCGCCAGCAGCCTCGGACTAGCGGAGTACAATGAGCAGTTCTTC